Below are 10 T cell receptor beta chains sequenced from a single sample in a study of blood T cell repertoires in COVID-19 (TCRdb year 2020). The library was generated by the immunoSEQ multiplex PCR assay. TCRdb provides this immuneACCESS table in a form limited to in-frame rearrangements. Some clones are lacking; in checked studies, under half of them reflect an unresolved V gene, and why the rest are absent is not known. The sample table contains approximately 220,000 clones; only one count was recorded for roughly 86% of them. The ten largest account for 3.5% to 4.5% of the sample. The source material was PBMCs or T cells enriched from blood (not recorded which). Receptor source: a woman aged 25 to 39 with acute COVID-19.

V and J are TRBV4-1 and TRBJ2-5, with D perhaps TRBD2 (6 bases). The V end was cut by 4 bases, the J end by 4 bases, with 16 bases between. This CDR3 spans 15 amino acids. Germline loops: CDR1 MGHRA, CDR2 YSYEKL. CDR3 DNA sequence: TGCGCCAGCAGCCCTTTGGGGACTTTTCGAGAGACCCAGTACTTC. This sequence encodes CASSPLGTFRETQYF.

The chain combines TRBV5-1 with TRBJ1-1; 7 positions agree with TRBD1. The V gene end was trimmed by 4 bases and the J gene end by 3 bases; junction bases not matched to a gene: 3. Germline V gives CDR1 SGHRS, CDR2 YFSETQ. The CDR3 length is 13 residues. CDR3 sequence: CASSRGTDTEAFF. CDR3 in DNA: TGCGCCAGCAGCAGGGGGACAGACACTGAAGCTTTCTTT. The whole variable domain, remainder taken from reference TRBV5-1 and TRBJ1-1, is KAGVTQTPRYLIKTRGQQVTLSCSPISGHRSVSWYQQTPGQGLQFLFEYFSETQRNKGNFPGRFSGRQFSNSRSEMNVSTLELGDSALYLCASSRGTDTEAFFGQGTRLTVV.

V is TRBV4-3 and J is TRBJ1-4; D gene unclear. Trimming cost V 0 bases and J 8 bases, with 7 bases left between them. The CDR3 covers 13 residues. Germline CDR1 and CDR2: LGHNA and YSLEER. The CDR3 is CASSQDGREKLFF. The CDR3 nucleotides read TGCGCCAGCAGCCAAGATGGTAGAGAAAAACTGTTTTTT.

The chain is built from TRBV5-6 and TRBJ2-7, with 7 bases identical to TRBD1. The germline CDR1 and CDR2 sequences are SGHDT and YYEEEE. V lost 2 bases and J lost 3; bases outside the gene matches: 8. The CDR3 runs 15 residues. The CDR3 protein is CASSFMGQPDYEQYF. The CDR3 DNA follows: TGTGCCAGCAGCTTTATGGGACAGCCAGACTACGAGCAGTACTTC.

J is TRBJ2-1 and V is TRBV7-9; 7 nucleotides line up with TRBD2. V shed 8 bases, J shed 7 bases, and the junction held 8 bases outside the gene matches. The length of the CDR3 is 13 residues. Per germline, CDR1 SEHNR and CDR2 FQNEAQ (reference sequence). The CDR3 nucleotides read TGTGCCAGCGGGGGGGGTCAGTGGAATGAGCAGTTCTTC. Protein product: CASGGGQWNEQFF.

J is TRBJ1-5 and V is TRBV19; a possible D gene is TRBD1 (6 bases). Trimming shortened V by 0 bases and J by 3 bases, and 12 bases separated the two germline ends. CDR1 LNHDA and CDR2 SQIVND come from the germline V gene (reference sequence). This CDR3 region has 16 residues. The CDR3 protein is CASSIDWGRTNQPQHF. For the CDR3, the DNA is TGTGCCAGTAGTATAGATTGGGGGCGCACCAATCAGCCCCAGCATTTT. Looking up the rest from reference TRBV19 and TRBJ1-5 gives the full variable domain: DGGITQSPKYLFRKEGQNVTLSCEQNLNHDAMYWYRQDPGQGLRLIYYSQIVNDFQKGDIAEGYSVSREKKESFPLTVTSAQKNPTAFYLCASSIDWGRTNQPQHFGDGTRLSIL.

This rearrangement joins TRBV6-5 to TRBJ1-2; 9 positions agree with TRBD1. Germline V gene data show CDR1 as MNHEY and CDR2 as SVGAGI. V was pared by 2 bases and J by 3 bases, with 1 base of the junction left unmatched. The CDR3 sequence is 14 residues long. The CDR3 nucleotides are TGTGCCAGCAGTTACGGACAGGGGCACTATGGCTACACCTTC. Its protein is CASSYGQGHYGYTF.

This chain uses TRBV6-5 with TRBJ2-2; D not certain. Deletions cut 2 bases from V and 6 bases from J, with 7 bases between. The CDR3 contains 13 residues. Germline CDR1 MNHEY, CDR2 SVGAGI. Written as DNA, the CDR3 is TGTGCCAGCAGTTACGGCCGGGCCGGGGAGCTGTTTTTT. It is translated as CASSYGRAGELFF.

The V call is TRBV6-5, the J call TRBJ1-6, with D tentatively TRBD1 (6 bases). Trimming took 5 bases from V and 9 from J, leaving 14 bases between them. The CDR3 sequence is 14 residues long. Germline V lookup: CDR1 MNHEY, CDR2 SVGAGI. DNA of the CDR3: TGTGCCAGCAGTCCTACAGGGTCAGGTTCACCCCTCCACTTT. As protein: CASSPTGSGSPLHF.

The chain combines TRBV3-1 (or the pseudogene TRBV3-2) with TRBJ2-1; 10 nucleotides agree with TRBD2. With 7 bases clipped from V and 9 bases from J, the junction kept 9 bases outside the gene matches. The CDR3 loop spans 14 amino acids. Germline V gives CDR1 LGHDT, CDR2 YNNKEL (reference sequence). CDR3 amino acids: CASTRTSGGREQFF. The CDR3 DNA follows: TGTGCCAGCACTAGGACTAGCGGTGGTCGTGAGCAGTTCTTC.